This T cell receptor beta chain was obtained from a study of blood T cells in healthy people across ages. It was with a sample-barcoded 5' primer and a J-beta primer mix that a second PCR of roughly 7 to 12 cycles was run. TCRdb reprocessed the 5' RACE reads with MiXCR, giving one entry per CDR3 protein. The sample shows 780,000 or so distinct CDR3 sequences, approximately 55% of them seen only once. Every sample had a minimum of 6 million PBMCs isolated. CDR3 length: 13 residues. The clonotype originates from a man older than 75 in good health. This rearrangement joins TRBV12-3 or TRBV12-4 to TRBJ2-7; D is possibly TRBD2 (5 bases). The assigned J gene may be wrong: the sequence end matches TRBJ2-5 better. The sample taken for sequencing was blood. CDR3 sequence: CASSFQSGETQYF. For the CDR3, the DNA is TGTGCCAGCAGTTTTCAGTCGGGGGAGACCCAGTACTTC.